The 10 T cell receptor beta chains reported below all come from one sample, sequenced in a study of T cell changes during pregnancy in multiple sclerosis. Measured with immunoSEQ multiplex PCR; TCRdb has only the in-frame clones, and not every one. The table lists tens of thousands of clones, approximately 90% of them singletons, with approximately 0.4% in the top ten. The source material was CD4+ T cells from peripheral blood mononuclear cells, sampled before pregnancy. The source of these receptors is a female donor with multiple sclerosis, enrolled in a pregnancy study.

Notes on this clone: Additional DNA sequences in this sample encode the identical CDR3. This chain connects TRBV20-1 to TRBJ1-2, with 7 bases matching TRBD1. The CDR3 totals 11 residues. Losses at the gene ends were 2 bases for V and 8 bases for J; bases not matched to a gene: 2. CDR1 DFQATT and CDR2 SNEGSKA come from the germline V gene (reference sequence). The CDR3 DNA follows: TGCAGTGCTAGACAGGGGGAAGGCTACACCTTC. Protein sequence: CSARQGEGYTF.

The genes are TRBV2 and TRBJ2-2; TRBD1 might be the D (5 bases). This CDR3 spans 15 amino acids. CDR1 SNHLY and CDR2 FYNNEI come from the germline V gene. Deletions cut 4 bases from V and 5 bases from J, with 14 bases between. The CDR3 spells CASSGAGRRTGELFF. The CDR3, as DNA: TGTGCCAGCAGTGGGGCAGGGCGTCGAACCGGGGAGCTGTTTTTT.

V is TRBV19 and J is TRBJ2-3; D gene uncertain. V shed 5 bases and J shed 0 bases, with 9 bases lying between them. CDR1 is LNHDA, CDR2 SQIVND, per germline (reference sequence). CDR3 length: 14 amino acids. CDR3 DNA sequence: TGTGCCAGTAGTTTGCAGGCTAGCACAGATACGCAGTATTTT. Protein: CASSLQASTDTQYF.

V is TRBV9 and J is TRBJ2-7, with TRBD2 matching 10 bases. The CDR3 extends over 14 amino acids. The germline V gene has CDR1 SGDLS and CDR2 YYNGEE. The V and J ends lost 7 bases and 4 bases, in that order; junction bases with no gene match: 8. DNA for the CDR3: TGTGCCAGCTCCAAGGGACTAGCGACTTACGAGCAGTACTTC. Protein product: CASSKGLATYEQYF.

The chain uses TRBV14 and TRBJ1-4, with a possible D match to TRBD1 (6 bases). This CDR3 region has 15 residues. Germline V gene data show CDR1 as SGHDN and CDR2 as FVKESK. With 4 bases removed from V and 4 bases from J, the gap between germline ends came to 13 bases. CDR3 region: CASSRARGGNEKLFF. CDR3 sequence (DNA): TGTGCCAGCAGCCGGGCCAGGGGCGGTAATGAAAAACTGTTTTTT.

This chain uses TRBV10-3 with TRBJ2-1; 7 bases align to TRBD2. Germline CDR1 reads ENHRY; CDR2 reads SYGVKD. The CDR3 extends over 16 amino acids. J lost 6 bases, V lost 2 bases, and 10 bases had no gene match. The CDR3 here is CAISERAGSKLNEQFF. The DNA of the CDR3 is TGTGCCATCAGTGAGAGAGCGGGATCAAAACTCAATGAGCAGTTCTTC.

V and J are TRBV6-5 and TRBJ1-1, with 7 bases aligning to TRBD1. Germline loops: CDR1 MNHEY, CDR2 SVGAGI. Trimming removed 5 bases from V and 5 bases from J; junction bases left unmatched: 11. The CDR3 is made up of 15 amino acids. The CDR3 DNA is TGTGCCAGCAGTAAACCCGGGCAGGGGGTGACTGAAGCTTTCTTT. This gives the protein CASSKPGQGVTEAFF.

The chain recombines TRBV7-6 with TRBJ2-7; TRBD2 is a possible D gene (6 bases). V was shortened by 2 bases and J by 0 bases, with 14 bases between the two germline ends. The CDR3 extends over 16 amino acids. Germline V gene sequence: CDR1 SGHVS, CDR2 FNYEAQ. The CDR3 loop is CASSLSGLASSYEQYF. CDR3 in DNA: TGTGCCAGCAGCTTATCGGGACTTGCTAGCTCCTACGAGCAGTACTTC.

The chain couples TRBV16 to TRBJ1-2; D call uncertain. This CDR3 has 16 residues. From germline, CDR1 is KGHSY and CDR2 FQNENV. With 4 bases removed from V and 2 bases from J, the gap between germline ends came to 17 bases. CDR3 bases: TGTGCCAGCAGCCCCCCCACGGGGAGGCGGAACTATGGCTACACCTTC. The encoded protein is CASSPPTGRRNYGYTF.

The genes are TRBV7-2 and TRBJ1-1; 8 positions agree with TRBD1. Trimming removed 5 bases from V and 6 bases from J; junction bases left unmatched: 5. Per the germline V gene, CDR1 is SGHTA and CDR2 is FQGNSA. The CDR3 has 13 residues. The CDR3 here is CASSPTGGSEAFF. The CDR3 region has the DNA TGTGCCAGCAGCCCTACAGGGGGATCTGAAGCTTTCTTT.